This T cell receptor (beta chain) is drawn from a study of cytomegalovirus exposure and HLA in healthy donors. This clone was recorded a few times. Its antigen is still unknown. Points from the study as a whole: As a later analysis revealed, most CMV-associated TCR beta chains appeared HLA-restricted.

Losses at the gene ends were 7 bases for V and 11 bases for J; bases not matched to a gene: 21. The CDR3 consists of 16 residues. Per germline, CDR1 SGHRS and CDR2 YFSETQ. The PCR had 60 Vbeta and 13 Jbeta primers. The table came from immunoSEQ multiplex PCR; TCRdb's copy has only in-frame clones and leaves some out. This table holds some 150,000 clones, 63% found once. The TCR was taken from a woman in her sixties or seventies in good health and CMV-seropositive. The gene calls are TRBV5-1 and TRBJ2-3, with 8 nucleotides matching TRBD2. The sequenced sample consisted of PBMCs. CDR3 bases: TGCGCCAGCGGCAATTACGGAGGGCGGGAGGAGGTGTGGCAGTATTTT. Encoded protein: CASGNYGGREEVWQYF.